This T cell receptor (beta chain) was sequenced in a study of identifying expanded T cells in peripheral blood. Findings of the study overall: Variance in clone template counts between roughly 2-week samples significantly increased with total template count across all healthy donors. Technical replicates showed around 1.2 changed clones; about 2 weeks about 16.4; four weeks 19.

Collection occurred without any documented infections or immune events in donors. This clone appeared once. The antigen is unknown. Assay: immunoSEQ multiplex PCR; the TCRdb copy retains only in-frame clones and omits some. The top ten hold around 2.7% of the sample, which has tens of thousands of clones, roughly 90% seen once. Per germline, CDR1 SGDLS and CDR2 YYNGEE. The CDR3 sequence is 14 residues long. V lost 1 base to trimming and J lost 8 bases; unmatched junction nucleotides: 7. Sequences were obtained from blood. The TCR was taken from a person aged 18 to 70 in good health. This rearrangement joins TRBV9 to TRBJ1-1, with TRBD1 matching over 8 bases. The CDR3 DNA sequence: TGTGCCAGCAGCGTAAACTCAGGGGGCGGCGAAGCTTTCTTT. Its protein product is CASSVNSGGGEAFF.